The next 8 T cell receptor beta chains were all read from a single sample in a study of shared clonotypes between healthy human individuals. The table came from immunoSEQ multiplex PCR; TCRdb's copy has only in-frame clones and leaves some out. The repertoire includes about 2 million clones, approximately 94% of them detected once, and approximately 1.2% sits in the top ten. Naive-designated CD8 cells lacked CD45RO, were positively enriched for CCR7, and omitted terminally differentiated effector memory CD45RA+ cells. The specimen was naive CD8+ T cells sorted from blood. These receptors were collected from a man younger than 35 in good health.

The genes are TRBV2 and TRBJ2-3, with 9 positions matching TRBD2. Trimming cost V 5 bases and J 5 bases; bases outside gene matches: 5. Germline V gene lookup returns CDR1 SNHLY and CDR2 FYNNEI. This CDR3 has 14 amino acids. The CDR3 bases are TGTGCCAGCAGTCGCGGGGGGGCGGGAGATACGCAGTATTTT. Protein product: CASSRGGAGDTQYF.

The table lists this clone with a count of one. This CDR3 is also generated by other DNA sequences in the sample. The CDR3 sequence is CAWSGDGSNQPQHF. The CDR3 DNA is TGTGCCTGGAGTGGGGACGGGAGCAATCAGCCCCAGCATTTT. The rearrangement links TRBV30 to TRBJ1-5, with D possibly TRBD1 on 5 matching bases. V was cut by 1 base and J by 1 base, with 8 bases left in between. Per the germline V gene, CDR1 is GTSNPN and CDR2 is SVGIG (reference sequence). The CDR3 is 14 residues long. Combining the CDR3 with reference TRBV30 and TRBJ1-5 gives the whole variable domain SQTIHQWPATLVQPVGSPLSLECTVEGTSNPNLYWYRQAAGRGLQLLFYSVGIGQISSEVPQNLSASRPQDRQFILSSKKLLLSDSGFYLCAWSGDGSNQPQHFGDGTRLSIL.

V gene TRBV28 combines with J gene TRBJ1-2, with no clear D. The CDR3 extends over 13 amino acids. The germline V gene encodes CDR1 MDHEN and CDR2 SYDVKM. Trimming took off 8 bases at V and 2 bases at J, with 12 bases between the two ends. CDR3 in amino acids: CASAFSTNYGYTF. The CDR3 coding sequence is TGTGCCAGCGCCTTCAGTACGAACTATGGCTACACCTTC.

To note about this clone: A read error may produce the germline difference seen at one junction end. The chain combines TRBV5-6 with TRBJ1-2; perhaps TRBD1 as D (6 bases). The CDR3 is 14 amino acids. CDR1 and CDR2 (germline): SGHDT, YYEEEE. The CDR3 sequence: CASREGQLFVGHTF. The CDR3 nucleotides are TGTGCCAGCAGGGAAGGACAGCTCTTCGTTGGCCACACCTTC.

The J gene is TRBJ2-7, the V gene TRBV6-1; 8 bases are a match to TRBD1. Germline V CDR1 and CDR2: MNHNS, SASEGT. The CDR3 extends over 13 amino acids. V shed 8 bases and J 3 bases; nucleotides not matched to a gene: 6. CDR3 residues: CASSGGAGYEQYF. As DNA, the CDR3 is TGTGCCAGCTCAGGGGGCGCAGGCTACGAGCAGTACTTC.

The chain has TRBV12-5 and TRBJ2-7; perhaps TRBD2 as D (5 bases). CDR1 LGHNT and CDR2 FRNRAP come from the germline V gene. The CDR3 is made up of 12 amino acids. V lost 6 bases, J lost 5 bases, and 11 bases lay in between. CDR3: CASGPGWNEQYF. The CDR3 DNA sequence: TGTGCTAGTGGCCCGGGGTGGAACGAGCAGTACTTC.

About this clone: The same CDR3 can be traced to other DNA sequences in this sample. This chain uses TRBV27 with TRBJ2-5; D possibly corresponds to TRBD2 (5 bases). CDR1 is MNHEY, CDR2 SMNVEV, per germline (reference sequence). V was clipped by 3 bases and J by 5 bases, with 10 bases between them. The length of the CDR3 is 13 residues. Written as DNA, the CDR3 is TGTGCCAGCAGTTTCGGGGTTTCCGAGACCCAGTACTTC. The encoded protein is CASSFGVSETQYF.

This clone was recorded a few times. The same CDR3 also results from other DNA sequences found in this sample. The chain joins TRBV27 to TRBJ2-7; no definite D call. The CDR3 consists of 12 residues. The V gene's germline CDR1 is MNHEY and CDR2 SMNVEV (reference sequence). Trimming removed 5 bases from V and 0 bases from J, with 5 bases in between. The CDR3 region has the DNA TGTGCCAGCAGTCCGGGCTCCTACGAGCAGTACTTC. Encoded protein: CASSPGSYEQYF.